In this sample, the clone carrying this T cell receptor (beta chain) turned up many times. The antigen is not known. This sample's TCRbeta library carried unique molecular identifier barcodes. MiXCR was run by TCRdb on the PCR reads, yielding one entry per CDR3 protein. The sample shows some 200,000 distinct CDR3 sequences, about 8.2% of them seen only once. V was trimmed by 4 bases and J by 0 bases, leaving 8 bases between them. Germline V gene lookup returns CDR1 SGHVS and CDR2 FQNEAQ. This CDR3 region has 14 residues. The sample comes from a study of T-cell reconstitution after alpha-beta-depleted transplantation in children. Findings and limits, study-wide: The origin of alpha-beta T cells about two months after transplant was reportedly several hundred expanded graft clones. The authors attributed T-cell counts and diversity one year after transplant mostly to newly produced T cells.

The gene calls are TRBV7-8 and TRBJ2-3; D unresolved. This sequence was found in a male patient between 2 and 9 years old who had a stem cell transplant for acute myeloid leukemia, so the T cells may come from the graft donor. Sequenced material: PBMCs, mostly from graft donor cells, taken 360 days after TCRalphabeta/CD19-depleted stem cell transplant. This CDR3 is CASSSTWSTDTQYF. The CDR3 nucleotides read TGTGCCAGCAGCTCGACATGGAGCACAGATACGCAGTATTTT.